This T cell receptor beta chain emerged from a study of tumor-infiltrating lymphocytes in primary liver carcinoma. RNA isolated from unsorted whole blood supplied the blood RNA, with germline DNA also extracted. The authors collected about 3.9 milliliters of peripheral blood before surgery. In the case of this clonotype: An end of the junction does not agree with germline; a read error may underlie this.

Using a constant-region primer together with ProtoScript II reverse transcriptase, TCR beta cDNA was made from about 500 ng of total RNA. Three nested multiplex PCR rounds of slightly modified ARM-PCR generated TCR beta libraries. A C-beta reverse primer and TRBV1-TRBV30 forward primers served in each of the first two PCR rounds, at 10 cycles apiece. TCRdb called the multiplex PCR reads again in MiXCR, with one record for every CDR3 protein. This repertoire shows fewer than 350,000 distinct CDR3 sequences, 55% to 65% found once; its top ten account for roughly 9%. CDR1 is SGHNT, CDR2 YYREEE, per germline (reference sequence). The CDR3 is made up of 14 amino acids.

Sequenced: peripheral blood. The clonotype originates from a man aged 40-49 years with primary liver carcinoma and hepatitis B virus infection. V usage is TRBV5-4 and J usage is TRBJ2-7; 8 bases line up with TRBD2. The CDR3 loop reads CAGSLQVAGHEQYF. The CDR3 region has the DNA TGTGCCGGCAGCTTGCAGGTAGCGGGACACGAGCAGTACTTC.